This TCR beta chain was identified during a study of T cell responses to AZD1222 COVID-19 vaccine. Clones were sequenced by immunoSEQ multiplex PCR, and TCRdb holds only the in-frame ones, with some missing. The table includes about 130,000 clones, around 90% detected once. The V gene lost 3 bases and the J gene lost 0 bases, with 3 bases spanning the gap. The CDR3 is 12 amino acids. The V gene's germline CDR1 is LGHNT and CDR2 FRNRAP. V is TRBV12-5 and J is TRBJ2-7; D remains ambiguous. This clonotype was obtained from an adult in good health. The specimen comprised peripheral blood, sampled on day 0 of AZD1222 vaccination. The CDR3 DNA reads as TGTGCTAGTGGTTTAAGCTCCTACGAGCAGTACTTC. Translated, it gives CASGLSSYEQYF.